The 7 T cell receptor beta chains reported below all come from one sample, sequenced in a study of beta chain features in type 1 diabetes. Study-level points and caveats: Shorter TCRB CDR3s, moderately but significantly so, were found in Type 1 diabetes patients in all four CD4+ subsets.

Expressed TCRB transcripts got sequenced, as all isolated RNA was reverse transcribed. Assay: immunoSEQ multiplex PCR; the TCRdb copy retains only in-frame clones and omits some. The sample records 300,000 or so clones, roughly a tenth being singletons. Their target antigens are unknown. The sequenced sample consisted of central memory CD4+ T cells from blood. The receptors here all came from a man aged 25-40 years with type 1 diabetes.

This chain connects TRBV28 to TRBJ2-1; 13 positions match TRBD2. V lost 4 bases and J lost 3; bases outside the gene matches: 6. This CDR3 is 17 amino acids long. CDR1 MDHEN and CDR2 SYDVKM come from the germline V gene. CDR3 in DNA: TGTGCCAGCAGTTCAAGACTAGCGGGGGGCTACTACAATGAGCAGTTCTTC. Its protein product is CASSSRLAGGYYNEQFF.

In its sample, this clone was seen a few times. This chain links TRBV19 with TRBJ2-1; 9 bases agree with TRBD1. The CDR3 extends over 14 amino acids. Per germline, CDR1 LNHDA and CDR2 SQIVND (reference sequence). V lost 8 bases to trimming and J lost 4 bases; unmatched junction nucleotides: 6. CDR3 sequence reads: CASHRDRAYNEQFF. The CDR3 DNA is TGTGCCAGTCACCGGGACAGGGCTTACAATGAGCAGTTCTTC.

This clone has only a few counts. The V and J genes are TRBV6-5 and TRBJ2-1; 8 bases line up with TRBD2. The length of the CDR3 is 12 residues. The trim removed 3 bases at V and 12 bases at J, leaving 4 bases unmatched. Germline values: CDR1 MNHEY, CDR2 SVGAGI. CDR3 in DNA: TGTGCCAGCAGTTATACTAGCGGTTGGCAGTTCTTC. Its protein product is CASSYTSGWQFF.

This clone has just a few counts. This rearrangement joins TRBV11-2 to TRBJ1-6, with D tentatively TRBD1 (6 bases). This CDR3 region has 14 residues. Germline V gives CDR1 SGHAT, CDR2 FQNNGV. The V end was cut by 5 bases, the J end by 6 bases, with 11 bases between. The CDR3 DNA reads TGTGCCAGCAGCCCGGGACATACTAATTCACCCCTCCACTTT. It translates to CASSPGHTNSPLHF.

This clone was observed a few times. The chain carries TRBV7-2 and TRBJ2-5, with 9 bases matching TRBD2. Germline assignment: CDR1 SGHTA and CDR2 FQGNSA. The CDR3 is 16 amino acids. The V gene end was trimmed by 5 bases and the J gene end by 5 bases; junction bases not matched to a gene: 12. This CDR3 reads CASSPAGGGAWETQYF. The CDR3 DNA reads TGTGCCAGCAGCCCGGCTGGCGGGGGGGCTTGGGAGACCCAGTACTTC.

This clone has more than one count but fewer than ten. The chain combines TRBV10-3 with TRBJ1-1, with D possibly TRBD1 on 6 matching bases. Per the germline V gene, CDR1 is ENHRY and CDR2 is SYGVKD. V shed 6 bases and J shed 0 bases, with 11 bases lying between them. The CDR3 is 14 residues long. The CDR3: CAIRRDTVNTEAFF. CDR3 DNA: TGTGCCATCAGAAGGGACACCGTGAACACTGAAGCTTTCTTT.

This clone was seen a handful of times. The chain carries TRBV5-1 and TRBJ1-6; D is ambiguous. Trimming stripped 9 bases from V and 6 bases from J, with 13 bases between. CDR1 SGHRS and CDR2 YFSETQ come from the germline V gene. The CDR3 is made up of 13 amino acids. CDR3 bases: TGCGCCACAACGCCGGATGGTAATTCACCCCTCCACTTT. This translates into CATTPDGNSPLHF.